Following are 3 T cell receptor beta chains from one sample sequenced in a study of cytomegalovirus exposure and HLA in healthy donors. Clones were sequenced by immunoSEQ multiplex PCR, and TCRdb holds only the in-frame ones, with some missing. Seen here are 150,000 to 200,000 clones, roughly 80% observed once, and the top ten hold around 2%. Material: PBMCs. The receptors originated from a man aged 30 to 45 in good health and CMV-seropositive.

V and J are TRBV6-5 and TRBJ2-5; D is possibly TRBD1 (7 bases). The germline gives CDR1 MNHEY, CDR2 SVGAGI. This CDR3 region has 13 residues. V was trimmed by 8 bases and J by 0 bases, leaving 10 bases between them. The CDR3: CASGGTDQETQYF. Here the CDR3 DNA reads TGTGCCAGCGGGGGGACAGACCAAGAGACCCAGTACTTC.

The V gene is TRBV5-6, the J gene TRBJ1-4; D is uncertain. Deletions cut 1 base from V and 5 bases from J, with 6 bases between. Germline loops: CDR1 SGHDT, CDR2 YYEEEE. The CDR3 loop spans 13 amino acids. This CDR3 is CASSLITNEKLFF. In nucleotides, the CDR3 is TGTGCCAGCAGCTTGATAACAAATGAAAAACTGTTTTTT.

This chain uses TRBV18 with TRBJ2-7; TRBD1 matches at 9 bases. CDR1 KGHSH and CDR2 LQKENI come from the germline V gene. The V gene end was trimmed by 0 bases and the J gene end by 5 bases; junction bases not matched to a gene: 8. This CDR3 has 16 amino acids. The CDR3 spells CASSPPRGQGYDEQYF. DNA of the CDR3: TGTGCCAGCTCACCACCGAGAGGACAGGGGTACGACGAGCAGTACTTC.